This paragraph reports one T cell receptor beta chain. Its specificity is not known. Only in-frame clones appear in the TCRdb table, and some are missing; sequencing was by immunoSEQ multiplex PCR. Here the sample spans some 490 clones, approximately 85% being singletons. Per germline, CDR1 SNHLY and CDR2 FYNNEI. The CDR3 spans 14 residues. With 5 bases removed from V and 6 bases from J, the gap between germline ends came to 15 bases. This specimen belongs to a study of brain metastases from non-small cell lung cancer. Study-level points and caveats: Fewer infiltrating T cells were found in brain metastases than primaries.

V and J are TRBV2 and TRBJ2-3; D is tentatively TRBD1 or TRBD2 (5 bases each). The clonotype comes from a donor over 35 with non-small cell lung cancer. Source material: tissue from a brain metastasis. The chain's CDR3 is CASSWGPYWDTQYF. CDR3 DNA: TGTGCCAGCAGTTGGGGACCCTATTGGGATACGCAGTATTTT.